The T cell receptor (beta chain) under discussion was sequenced for a study of blood T cell repertoires in COVID-19. Study overall: The study drew acute and convalescent COVID-19 samples from the United States, Italy and Spain.

This study enrolled people aged roughly 18 to 89 from about two dozen US geographic areas. Researchers sorted participants into cohorts using their self-reported clinical history. This CDR3 spans 15 amino acids. The germline gives CDR1 SNHLY, CDR2 FYNNEI. The V gene lost 0 bases and the J gene lost 8 bases, with 14 bases spanning the gap. Original data processing: Amplification of reference gene primers was used by the study to estimate nucleated cell counts. Profiling relied on immunoSEQ multiplex PCR, and the TCRdb table lists in-frame clones only, not all of them. V and J calls and clone size follow that table, whereas D and trimming were derived from the DNA. The profile shows 200,000 or so clones, approximately 90% of them singletons.

The origin of this receptor is a woman between 40 and 55 years old with acute COVID-19. Sequences were obtained from PBMCs or T cells enriched from blood (not recorded which). This chain joins TRBV2 and TRBJ1-5; TRBD1 might be the D (6 bases). In DNA, the CDR3 is TGTGCCAGCAGTGAAGCTGGCGGGGGGGCAGAGCCCCAGCATTTT. Translated, it gives CASSEAGGGAEPQHF.